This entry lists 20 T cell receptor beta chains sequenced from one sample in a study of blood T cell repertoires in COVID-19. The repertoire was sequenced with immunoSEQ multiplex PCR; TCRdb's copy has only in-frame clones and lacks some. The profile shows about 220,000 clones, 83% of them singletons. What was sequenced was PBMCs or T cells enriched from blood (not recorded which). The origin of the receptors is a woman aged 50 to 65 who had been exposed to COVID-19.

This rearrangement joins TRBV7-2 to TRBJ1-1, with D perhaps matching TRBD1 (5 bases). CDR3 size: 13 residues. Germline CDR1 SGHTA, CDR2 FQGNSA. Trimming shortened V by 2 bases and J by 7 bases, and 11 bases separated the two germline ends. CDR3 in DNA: TGTGCCAGCAGCTTACTACAGGTGGGTGAAGCTTTCTTT. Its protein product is CASSLLQVGEAFF.

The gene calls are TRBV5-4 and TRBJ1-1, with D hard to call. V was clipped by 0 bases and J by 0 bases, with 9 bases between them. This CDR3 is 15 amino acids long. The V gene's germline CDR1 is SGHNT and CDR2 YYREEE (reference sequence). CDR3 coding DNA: TGTGCCAGCAGCTTGGGATCCAGGCTGAACACTGAAGCTTTCTTT. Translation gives CASSLGSRLNTEAFF. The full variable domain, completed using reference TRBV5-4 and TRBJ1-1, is ETGVTQSPTHLIKTRGQQVTLRCSSQSGHNTVSWYQQALGQGPQFIFQYYREEENGRGNFPPRFSGLQFPNYSSELNVNALELDDSALYLCASSLGSRLNTEAFFGQGTRLTVV.

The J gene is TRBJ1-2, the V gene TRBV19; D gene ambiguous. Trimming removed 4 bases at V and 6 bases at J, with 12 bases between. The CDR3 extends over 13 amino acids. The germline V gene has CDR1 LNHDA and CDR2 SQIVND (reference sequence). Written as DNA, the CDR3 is TGTGCCAGTAGTAGGAGGCAGTCGGATGGCTACACCTTC. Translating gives CASSRRQSDGYTF.

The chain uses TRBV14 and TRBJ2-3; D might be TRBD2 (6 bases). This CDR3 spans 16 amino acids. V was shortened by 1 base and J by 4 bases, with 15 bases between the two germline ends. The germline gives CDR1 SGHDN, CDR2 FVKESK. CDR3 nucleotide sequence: TGTGCCAGCAGCCAAGCAGGACTTAGCGGAGCAGATACGCAGTATTTT. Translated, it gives CASSQAGLSGADTQYF.

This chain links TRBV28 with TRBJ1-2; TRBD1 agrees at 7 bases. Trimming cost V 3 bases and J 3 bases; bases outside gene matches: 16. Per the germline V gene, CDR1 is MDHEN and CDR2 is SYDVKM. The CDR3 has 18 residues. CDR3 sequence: CASSFPLTGKVFDYGYTF. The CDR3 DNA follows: TGTGCCAGCAGTTTTCCCCTGACAGGGAAGGTTTTTGACTATGGCTACACCTTC.

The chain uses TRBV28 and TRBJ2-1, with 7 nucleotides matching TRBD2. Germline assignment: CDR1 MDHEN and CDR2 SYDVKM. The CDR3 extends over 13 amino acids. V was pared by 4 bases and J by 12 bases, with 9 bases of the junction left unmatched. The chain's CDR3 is CASSSGFPGGQFF. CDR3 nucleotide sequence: TGTGCCAGCAGTTCGGGATTCCCGGGAGGGCAGTTCTTC.

DNA for the CDR3: TGTGCCAGTACCGGGGGGGAGACCCAGTACTTC. Encoded protein: CASTGGETQYF. V usage is TRBV19 and J usage is TRBJ2-5; 7 bases map to TRBD2. J lost 5 bases, V lost 7 bases, and 1 base had no gene match. In germline, CDR1 is LNHDA, CDR2 SQIVND (reference sequence). The CDR3 runs 11 residues.

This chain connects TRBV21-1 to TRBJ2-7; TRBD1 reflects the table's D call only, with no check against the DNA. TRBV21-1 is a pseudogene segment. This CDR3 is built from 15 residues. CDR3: CASSKEVRQAWEQYF. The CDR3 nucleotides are TGTGCCAGCAGCAAAGAGGTCAGGCAGGCGTGGGAGCAGTACTTC.

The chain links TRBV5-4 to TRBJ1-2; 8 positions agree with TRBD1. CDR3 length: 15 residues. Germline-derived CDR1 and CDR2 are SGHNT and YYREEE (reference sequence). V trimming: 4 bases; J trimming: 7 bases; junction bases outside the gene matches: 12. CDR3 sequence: CASSARTGSDVGYTF. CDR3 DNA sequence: TGTGCCAGCAGCGCAAGGACAGGGTCCGACGTTGGCTACACCTTC.

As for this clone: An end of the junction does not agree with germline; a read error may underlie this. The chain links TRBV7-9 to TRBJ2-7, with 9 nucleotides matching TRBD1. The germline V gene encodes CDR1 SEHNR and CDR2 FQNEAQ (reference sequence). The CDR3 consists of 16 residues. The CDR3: CVSSSRGTGTFYEQYF. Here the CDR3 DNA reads TGTGTCAGCAGCTCGAGGGGGACAGGGACTTTCTACGAGCAGTACTTC.

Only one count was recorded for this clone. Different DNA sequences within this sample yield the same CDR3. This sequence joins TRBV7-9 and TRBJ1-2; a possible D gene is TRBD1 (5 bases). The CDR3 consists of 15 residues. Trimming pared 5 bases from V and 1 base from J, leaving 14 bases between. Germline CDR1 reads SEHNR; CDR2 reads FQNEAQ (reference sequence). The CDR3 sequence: CASSPPTGFNYGYTF. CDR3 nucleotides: TGTGCCAGCAGCCCACCTACAGGATTTAACTATGGCTACACCTTC.

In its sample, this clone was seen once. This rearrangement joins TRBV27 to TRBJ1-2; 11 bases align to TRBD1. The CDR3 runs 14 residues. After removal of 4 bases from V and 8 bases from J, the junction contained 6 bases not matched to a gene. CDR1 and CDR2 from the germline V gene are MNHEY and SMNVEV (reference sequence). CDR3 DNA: TGTGCCAGCAGTTCCCTGGACAGGGGGCGCGGCTACACCTTC. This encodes CASSSLDRGRGYTF.

Here the CDR3 DNA reads TGTGCCAGCAGAGGCCGGGACAGGGGGCCGAAAACTGAAGCTTTCTTT. Amino acid sequence: CASRGRDRGPKTEAFF. V usage is TRBV28 and J usage is TRBJ1-1; 12 bases line up with TRBD1. The V gene end was trimmed by 6 bases and the J gene end by 5 bases; junction bases not matched to a gene: 10. The CDR3 covers 16 residues. The germline gives CDR1 MDHEN, CDR2 SYDVKM.

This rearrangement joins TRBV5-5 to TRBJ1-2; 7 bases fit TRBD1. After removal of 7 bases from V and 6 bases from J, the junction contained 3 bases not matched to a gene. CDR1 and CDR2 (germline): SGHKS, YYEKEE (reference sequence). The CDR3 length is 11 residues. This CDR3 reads CASGRGNGYTF. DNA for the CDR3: TGTGCCAGCGGCAGGGGGAATGGCTACACCTTC.

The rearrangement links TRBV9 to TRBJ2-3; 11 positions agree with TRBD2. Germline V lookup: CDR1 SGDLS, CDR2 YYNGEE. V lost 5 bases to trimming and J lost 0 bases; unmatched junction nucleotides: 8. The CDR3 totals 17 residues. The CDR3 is CASSPLAGGASTDTQYF. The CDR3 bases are TGTGCCAGCAGTCCTCTAGCGGGGGGTGCTAGCACAGATACGCAGTATTTT.

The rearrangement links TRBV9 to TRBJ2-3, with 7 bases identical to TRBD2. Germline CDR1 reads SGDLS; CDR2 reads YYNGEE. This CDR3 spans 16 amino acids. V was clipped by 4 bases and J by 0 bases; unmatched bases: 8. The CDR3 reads CASSPRGGLSTDTQYF. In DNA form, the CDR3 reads TGTGCCAGCAGCCCTCGTGGGGGACTAAGCACAGATACGCAGTATTTT.

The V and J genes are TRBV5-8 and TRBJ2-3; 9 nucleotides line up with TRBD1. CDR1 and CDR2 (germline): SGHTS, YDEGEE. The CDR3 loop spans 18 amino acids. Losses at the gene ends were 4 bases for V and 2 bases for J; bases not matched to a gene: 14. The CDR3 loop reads CASSPGTGQGLYTDTQYF. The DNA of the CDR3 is TGTGCCAGCAGCCCCGGGACGGGACAGGGATTATACACAGATACGCAGTATTTT. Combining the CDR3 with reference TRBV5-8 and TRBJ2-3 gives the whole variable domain EAGVTQSPTHLIKTRGQQATLRCSPISGHTSVYWYQQALGLGLQFLLWYDEGEERNRGNFPPRFSGRQFPNYSSELNVNALELEDSALYLCASSPGTGQGLYTDTQYFGPGTRLTVL.

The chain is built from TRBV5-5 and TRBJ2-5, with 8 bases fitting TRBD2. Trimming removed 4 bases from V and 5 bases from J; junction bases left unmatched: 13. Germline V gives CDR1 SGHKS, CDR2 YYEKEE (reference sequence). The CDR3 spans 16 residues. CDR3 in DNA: TGTGCCAGCAGCACAGGTGGACTAGCAGCTTCCGAGACCCAGTACTTC. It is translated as CASSTGGLAASETQYF.

The CDR3 DNA reads as TGTGCCAGCAGCTTCACCGGACACGGGCAGTACTTC. It encodes CASSFTGHGQYF. This chain uses TRBV6-2 or TRBV6-3 with TRBJ2-7, with a possible D match to TRBD1 (5 bases). There are 12 residues in the CDR3. CDR1 MNHEY and CDR2 SVGEGT come from the germline V gene. Trimming stripped 6 bases from V and 9 bases from J, with 15 bases between.

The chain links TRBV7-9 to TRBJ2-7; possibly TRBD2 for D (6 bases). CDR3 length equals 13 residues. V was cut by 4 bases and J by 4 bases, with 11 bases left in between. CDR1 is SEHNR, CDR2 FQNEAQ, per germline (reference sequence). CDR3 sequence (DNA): TGTGCCAGCAGCTATTACGGGGGATACGAGCAGTACTTC. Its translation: CASSYYGGYEQYF.